This TCR beta chain came from a study of blood T cell repertoires in COVID-19 (TCRdb year 2020). Study-wide context: The collaborator samples originated in the United States, Italy and Spain and spanned the acute and convalescent phases of COVID-19. The prospective study material was composed of cDNA or gDNA derived from T cells, B-cell-depleted T cells, or PBMCs. Subjects who had been exposed to COVID-19, were actively infected with it, or had recovered from it provided the deeply sampled blood TCRbeta repertoires that made up the dataset. The repertoires were released in a freely available public database meant as a resource for research on the immune response to SARS-CoV-2. The samples were drawn from the first 160 participants of the ongoing ImmuneRACE study and from over a thousand subjects provided by 6 global collaborators. A de-identified subject ID, COVID-19 status, age in years and sex were almost always included in the sample metadata. Where HLA class I and class II types were available, the types were taken from metadata supplied by the sample provider, not from assay-based typing. Broader findings and caveats from the paper: Clinical and demographic metadata were provided uncurated, with the amount varying by source and participant.

TCRbeta CDR3 regions were amplified from genomic DNA by means of the immunoSEQ Assay, a bias-controlled multiplex PCR. As for the original processing: Nucleated cell counts per sample were estimated from amplification of reference gene primers within the assay. To quantify the absolute abundance of each unique TCRbeta CDR3 rearrangement, sequence reads were collapsed and filtered. For each sample, productive Simpson clonality was calculated by taking the square root of Simpson's diversity index across productive rearrangements. This is the immuneACCESS table as TCRdb keeps it, with only in-frame sequences that have V and J called. A part of the clones is gone; compared with another copy, unresolved V genes explain less than half, and the rest is unexplained. V, J and clone size were drawn from that table, and D and trimming were deduced from the DNA. In this sample the table shows 300,000 or so clones, around 81% of which occur a single time. Of the sample, around 4% is held by the ten largest clones.

The germline V gene sets CDR1 to MDHEN and CDR2 to SYDVKM. V and J are truncated by 6 bases and 0 bases respectively, leaving an intervening sequence of 14 bases. Its CDR3 holds 16 amino acids, cysteine through phenylalanine. Only the CDR3 region is kept as DNA, spanning 48 bases read in frame from base 1. Collaborating institutions collected whole blood in K2EDTA tubes following their own protocols. For TCRbeta analysis, collaborator samples were shipped as frozen whole blood, as isolated PBMCs, or as DNA extracted from either sample type. Comment on this clone: What antigen it recognizes has not been identified. The sample holds no much larger clone one base away, and base qualities are not on file.

The sequenced sample was peripheral blood. Here the chain combines TRBV28 and TRBJ2-2; the best D guess is TRBD2, with 6 bases matching. The sequence derives from a woman between 50 and 59 years old with active or convalescent COVID-19. The CDR3 is CASRRLVTANTGELFF. Read as DNA, the sequence is TGTGCCAGCAGAAGACTAGTAACAGCGAACACCGGGGAGCTGTTTTTT. When the CDR3 is completed using the reference TRBV28 and TRBJ2-2 genes on either side, the full variable domain is DVKVTQSSRYLVKRTGEKVFLECVQDMDHENMFWYRQDPGLGLRLIYFSYDVKMKEKGDIPEGYSVSREKKERFSLILESASTNQTSMYLCASRRLVTANTGELFFGEGSRLTVL.